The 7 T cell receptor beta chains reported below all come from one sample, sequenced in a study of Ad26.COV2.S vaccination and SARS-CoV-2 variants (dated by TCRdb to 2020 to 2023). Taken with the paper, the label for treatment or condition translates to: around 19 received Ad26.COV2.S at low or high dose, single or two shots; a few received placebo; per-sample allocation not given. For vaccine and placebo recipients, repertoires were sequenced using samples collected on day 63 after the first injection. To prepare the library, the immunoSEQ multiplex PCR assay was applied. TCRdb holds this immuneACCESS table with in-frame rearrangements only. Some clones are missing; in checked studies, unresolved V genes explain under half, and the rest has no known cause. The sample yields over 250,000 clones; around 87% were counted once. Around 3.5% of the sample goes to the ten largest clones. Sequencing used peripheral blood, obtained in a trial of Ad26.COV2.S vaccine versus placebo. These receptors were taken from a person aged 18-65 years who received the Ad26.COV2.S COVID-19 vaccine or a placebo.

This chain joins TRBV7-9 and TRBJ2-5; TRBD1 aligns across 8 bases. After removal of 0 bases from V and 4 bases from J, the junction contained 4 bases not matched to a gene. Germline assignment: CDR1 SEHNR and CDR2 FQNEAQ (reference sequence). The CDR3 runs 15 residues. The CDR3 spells CASSLAAGGLETQYF. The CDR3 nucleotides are TGTGCCAGCAGCTTAGCGGCAGGGGGCTTAGAGACCCAGTACTTC. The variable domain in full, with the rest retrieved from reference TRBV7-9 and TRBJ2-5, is DTGVSQNPRHKITKRGQNVTFRCDPISEHNRLYWYRQTLGQGPEFLTYFQNEAQLEKSRLLSDRFSAERPKGSFSTLEIQRTEQGDSAMYLCASSLAAGGLETQYFGPGTRLLVL.

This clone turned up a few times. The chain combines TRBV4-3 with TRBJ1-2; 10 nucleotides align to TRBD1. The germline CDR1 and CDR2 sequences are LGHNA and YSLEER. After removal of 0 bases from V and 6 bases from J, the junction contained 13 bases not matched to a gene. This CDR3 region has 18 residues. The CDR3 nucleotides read TGCGCCAGCAGCCAAGAATTAAGGGACAGGGGTCCGGGACATGGCTACACCTTC. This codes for CASSQELRDRGPGHGYTF.

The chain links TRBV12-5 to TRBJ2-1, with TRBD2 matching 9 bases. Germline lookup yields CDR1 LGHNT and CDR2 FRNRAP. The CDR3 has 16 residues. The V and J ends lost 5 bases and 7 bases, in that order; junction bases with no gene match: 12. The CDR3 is CASGPPRGGYANEQFF. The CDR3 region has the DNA TGTGCTAGTGGTCCCCCGCGGGGGGGATACGCAAATGAGCAGTTCTTC.

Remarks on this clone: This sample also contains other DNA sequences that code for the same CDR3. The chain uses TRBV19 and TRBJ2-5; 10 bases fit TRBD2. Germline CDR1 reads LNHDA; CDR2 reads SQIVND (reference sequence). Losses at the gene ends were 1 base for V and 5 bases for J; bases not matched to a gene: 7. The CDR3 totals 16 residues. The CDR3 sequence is CASSIGLAGAGETQYF. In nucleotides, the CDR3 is TGTGCCAGTAGTATAGGCCTAGCGGGAGCTGGGGAGACCCAGTACTTC.

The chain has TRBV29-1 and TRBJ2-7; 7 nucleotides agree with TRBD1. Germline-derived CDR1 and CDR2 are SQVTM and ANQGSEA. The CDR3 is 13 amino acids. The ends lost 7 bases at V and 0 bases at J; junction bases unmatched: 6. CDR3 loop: CSARTGRSYEQYF. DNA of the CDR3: TGCAGCGCTCGGACAGGACGCTCCTACGAGCAGTACTTC.

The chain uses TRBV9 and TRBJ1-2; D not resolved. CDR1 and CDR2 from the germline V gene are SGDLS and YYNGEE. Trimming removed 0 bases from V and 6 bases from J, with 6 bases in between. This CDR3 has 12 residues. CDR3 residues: CASSVGVDGYTF. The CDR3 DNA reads TGTGCCAGCAGCGTAGGGGTGGATGGCTACACCTTC.

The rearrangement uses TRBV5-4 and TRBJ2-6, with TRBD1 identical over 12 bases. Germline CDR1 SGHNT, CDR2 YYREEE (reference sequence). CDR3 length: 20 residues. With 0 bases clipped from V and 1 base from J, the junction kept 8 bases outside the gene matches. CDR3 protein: CASSLGGTGGFLSGANVLTF. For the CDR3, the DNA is TGTGCCAGCAGCTTGGGGGGGACAGGGGGCTTCCTTTCTGGGGCCAACGTCCTGACTTTC.